Sequencing of this T cell receptor (beta chain) was carried out in a study of T cell changes during pregnancy in multiple sclerosis. The repertoire was sequenced with immunoSEQ multiplex PCR; TCRdb's copy has only in-frame clones and lacks some. The sample lists roughly 100,000 clones; around 92% were seen once. Per the germline V gene, CDR1 is SGHTS and CDR2 is YDEGEE. This CDR3 comprises 14 residues. V was cut by 3 bases and J by 7 bases, with 14 bases left in between. The TCR comes from a female donor with multiple sclerosis, enrolled in a pregnancy study. The specimen comprised peripheral blood, sampled after pregnancy. The V call is TRBV5-8, the J call TRBJ1-5; a weak D match, TRBD1 (5 bases). The CDR3 DNA reads TGTGCCAGCAGCTCCGACAGTCCCGGGCAGCCCCAGCATTTT. Its protein product is CASSSDSPGQPQHF.